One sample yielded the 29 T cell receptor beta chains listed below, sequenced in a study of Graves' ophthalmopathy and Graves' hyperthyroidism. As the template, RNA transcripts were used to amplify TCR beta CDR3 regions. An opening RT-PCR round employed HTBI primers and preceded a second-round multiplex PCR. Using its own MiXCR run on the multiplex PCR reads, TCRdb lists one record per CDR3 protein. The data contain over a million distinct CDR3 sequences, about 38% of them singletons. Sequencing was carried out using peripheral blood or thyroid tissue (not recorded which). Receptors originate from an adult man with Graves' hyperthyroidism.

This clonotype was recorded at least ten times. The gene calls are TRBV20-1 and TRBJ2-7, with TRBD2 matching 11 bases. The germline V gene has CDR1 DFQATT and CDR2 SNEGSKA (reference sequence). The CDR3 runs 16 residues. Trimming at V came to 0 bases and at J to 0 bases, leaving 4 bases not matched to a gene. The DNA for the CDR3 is TGCAGTGCTAGAGATCCTAGCGGGAGGTCCTCCTACGAGCAGTACTTC. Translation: CSARDPSGRSSYEQYF.

The CDR3 bases are TGTGCCAGCAGCTACACCGCCTGGACAGGGGGCGTCATTCCACAAGAGACCCAGTACTTC. It encodes CASSYTAWTGGVIPQETQYF. The V gene is TRBV7-2, the J gene TRBJ2-5; 11 bases fit TRBD1. The CDR3 totals 20 residues. V dropped 4 bases and J dropped 2; count of bases not matched to a gene: 18. Per the germline V gene, CDR1 is SGHTA and CDR2 is FQGNSA.

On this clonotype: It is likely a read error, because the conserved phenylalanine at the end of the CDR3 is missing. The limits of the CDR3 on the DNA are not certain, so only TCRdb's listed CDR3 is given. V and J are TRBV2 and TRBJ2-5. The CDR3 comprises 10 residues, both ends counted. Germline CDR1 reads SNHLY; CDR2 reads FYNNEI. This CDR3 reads CASSETDQNT.

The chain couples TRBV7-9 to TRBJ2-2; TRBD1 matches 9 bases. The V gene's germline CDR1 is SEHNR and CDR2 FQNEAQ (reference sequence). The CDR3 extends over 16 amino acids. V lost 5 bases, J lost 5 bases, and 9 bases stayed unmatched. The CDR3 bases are TGTGCCAGCAGCCGCAGGTCCGGACAGGGGACCGGGGAGCTGTTTTTT. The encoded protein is CASSRRSGQGTGELFF.

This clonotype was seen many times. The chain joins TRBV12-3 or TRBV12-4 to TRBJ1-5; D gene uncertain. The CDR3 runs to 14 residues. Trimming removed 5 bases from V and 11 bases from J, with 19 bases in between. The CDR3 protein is CASSRTDPPWTQHF. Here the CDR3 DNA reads TGTGCCAGCAGTCGGACGGATCCTCCTTGGACCCAGCATTTT.

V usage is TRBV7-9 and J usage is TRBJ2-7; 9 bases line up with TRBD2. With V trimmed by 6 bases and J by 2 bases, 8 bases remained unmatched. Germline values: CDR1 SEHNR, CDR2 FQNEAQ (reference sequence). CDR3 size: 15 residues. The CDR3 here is CASRTSGVLPYEQYF. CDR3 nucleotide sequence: TGTGCCAGCAGGACTAGCGGAGTCCTCCCCTACGAGCAGTACTTC.

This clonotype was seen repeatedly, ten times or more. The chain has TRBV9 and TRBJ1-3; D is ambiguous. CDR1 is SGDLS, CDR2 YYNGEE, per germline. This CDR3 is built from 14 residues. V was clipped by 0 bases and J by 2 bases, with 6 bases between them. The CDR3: CASSVDGTGNTIYF. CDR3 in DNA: TGTGCCAGCAGCGTAGATGGGACTGGAAACACCATATATTTT.

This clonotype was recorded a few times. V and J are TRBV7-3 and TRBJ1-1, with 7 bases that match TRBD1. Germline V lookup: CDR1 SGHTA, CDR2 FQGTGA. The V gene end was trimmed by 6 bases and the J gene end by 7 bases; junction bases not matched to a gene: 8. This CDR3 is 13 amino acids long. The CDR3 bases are TGTGCCAGCAGGCGTACCGGGACAGATGAAGCTTTCTTT. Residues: CASRRTGTDEAFF.

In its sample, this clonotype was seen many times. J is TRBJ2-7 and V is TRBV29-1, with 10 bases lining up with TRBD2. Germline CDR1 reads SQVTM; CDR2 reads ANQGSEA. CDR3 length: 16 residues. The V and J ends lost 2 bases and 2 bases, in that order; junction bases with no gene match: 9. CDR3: CSVELRTSGHPYEQYF. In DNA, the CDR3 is TGCAGCGTTGAACTCCGGACTAGCGGACACCCCTACGAGCAGTACTTC.

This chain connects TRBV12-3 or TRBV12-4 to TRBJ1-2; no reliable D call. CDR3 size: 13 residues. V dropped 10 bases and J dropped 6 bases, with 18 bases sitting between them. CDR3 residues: CATNTAGRNGYTF. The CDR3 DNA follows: TGTGCCACCAACACGGCGGGCCGGAATGGCTACACCTTC.

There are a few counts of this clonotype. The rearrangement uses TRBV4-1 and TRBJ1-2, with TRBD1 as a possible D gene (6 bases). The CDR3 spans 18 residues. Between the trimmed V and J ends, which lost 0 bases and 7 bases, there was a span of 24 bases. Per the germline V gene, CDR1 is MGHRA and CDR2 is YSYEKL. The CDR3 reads CASSQDWRSAGDVGGYTF. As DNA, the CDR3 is TGCGCCAGCAGCCAAGATTGGAGGTCGGCAGGGGACGTTGGTGGCTACACCTTC.

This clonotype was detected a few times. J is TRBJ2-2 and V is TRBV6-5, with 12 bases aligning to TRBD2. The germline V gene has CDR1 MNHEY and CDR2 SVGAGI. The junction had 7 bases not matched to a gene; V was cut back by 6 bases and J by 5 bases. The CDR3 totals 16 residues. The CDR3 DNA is TGTGCCAGCAGCAGCTGGGGACTAGCGGGTACCGGGGAGCTGTTTTTT. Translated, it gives CASSSWGLAGTGELFF.

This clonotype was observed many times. The CDR3 protein is CASSSSTQNTEAFF. CDR3 coding DNA: TGTGCCAGCAGTTCGAGTACACAGAACACTGAAGCTTTCTTT. The chain uses TRBV12-3 or TRBV12-4 and TRBJ1-1; no definite D call. This CDR3 is built from 14 residues. Deletions cut 4 bases from V and 1 base from J, with 10 bases between.

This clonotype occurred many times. The CDR3 bases are TGTGCCAGCAGCTCCCCCCGGGAGACCTATGGCTACACCTTC. Encoded protein: CASSSPRETYGYTF. The rearrangement joins TRBV7-9 to TRBJ1-2; D uncertain. The CDR3 has 14 residues. Between the trimmed V and J ends, which lost 4 bases and 4 bases, there was a span of 13 bases. Germline-derived CDR1 and CDR2 are SEHNR and FQNEAQ (reference sequence). Full variable domain (outside the CDR3, taken from reference TRBV7-9 and TRBJ1-2): DTGVSQNPRHKITKRGQNVTFRCDPISEHNRLYWYRQTLGQGPEFLTYFQNEAQLEKSRLLSDRFSAERPKGSFSTLEIQRTEQGDSAMYLCASSSPRETYGYTFGSGTRLTVV.

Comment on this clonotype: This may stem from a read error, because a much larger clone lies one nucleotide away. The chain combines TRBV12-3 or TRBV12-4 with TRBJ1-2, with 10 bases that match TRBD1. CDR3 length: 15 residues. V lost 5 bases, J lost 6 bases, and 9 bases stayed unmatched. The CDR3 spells CASSPGQGTMDGYTF. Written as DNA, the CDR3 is TGTGCCAGCAGTCCGGGACAGGGGACTATGGATGGCTACACCTTC.

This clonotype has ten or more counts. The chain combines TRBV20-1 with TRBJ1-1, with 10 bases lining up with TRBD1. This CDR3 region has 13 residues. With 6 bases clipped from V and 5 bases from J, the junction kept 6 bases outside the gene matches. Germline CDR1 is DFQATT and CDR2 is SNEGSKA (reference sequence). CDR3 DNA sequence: TGCAGTGCCTCGGGACAGGGGCGGACTGAAGCTTTCTTT. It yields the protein CSASGQGRTEAFF.

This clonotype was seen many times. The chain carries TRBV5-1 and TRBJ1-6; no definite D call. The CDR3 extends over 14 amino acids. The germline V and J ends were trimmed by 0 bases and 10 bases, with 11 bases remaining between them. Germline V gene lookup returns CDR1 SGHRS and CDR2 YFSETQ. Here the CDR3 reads CASSLESDSSPLHF. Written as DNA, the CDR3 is TGCGCCAGCAGCTTGGAATCTGATTCCTCACCCCTCCACTTT.

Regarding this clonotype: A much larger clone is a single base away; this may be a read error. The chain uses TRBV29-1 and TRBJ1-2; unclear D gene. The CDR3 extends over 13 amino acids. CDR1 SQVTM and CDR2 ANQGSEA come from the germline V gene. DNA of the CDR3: TGCAGCGTTCGGGTCCCTGCTAACTATGGCTACATCTTC. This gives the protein CSVRVPANYGYIF. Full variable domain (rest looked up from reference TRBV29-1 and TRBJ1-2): SAVISQKPSRDICQRGTSLTIQCQVDSQVTMMFWYRQQPGQSLTLIATANQGSEATYESGFVIDKFPISRPNLTFSTLTVSNMSPEDSSIYLCSVRVPANYGYIFGSGTRLTVV.

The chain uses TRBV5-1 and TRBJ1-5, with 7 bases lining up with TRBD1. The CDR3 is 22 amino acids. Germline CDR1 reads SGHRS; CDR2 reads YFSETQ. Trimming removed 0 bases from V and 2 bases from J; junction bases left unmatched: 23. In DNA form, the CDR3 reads TGCGCCAGCAGCTTGGTGGGTGATTTAGGACAGGACCCCAAAGTGGGCAATCAGCCCCAGCATTTT. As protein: CASSLVGDLGQDPKVGNQPQHF.

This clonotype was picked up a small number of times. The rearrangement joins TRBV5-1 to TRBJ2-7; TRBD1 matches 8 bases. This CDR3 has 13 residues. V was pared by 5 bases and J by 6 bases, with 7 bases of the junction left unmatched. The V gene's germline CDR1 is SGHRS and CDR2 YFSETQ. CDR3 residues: CASRWTGFGEQYF. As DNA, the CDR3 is TGCGCCAGCAGGTGGACAGGGTTCGGCGAGCAGTACTTC.

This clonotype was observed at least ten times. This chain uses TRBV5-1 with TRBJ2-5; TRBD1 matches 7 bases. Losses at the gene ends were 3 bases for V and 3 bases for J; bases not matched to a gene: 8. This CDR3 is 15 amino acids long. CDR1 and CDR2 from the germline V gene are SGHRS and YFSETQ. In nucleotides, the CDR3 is TGCGCCAGCAGCTACAGGGGTGGAGAGGAAGAGACCCAGTACTTC. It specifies CASSYRGGEEETQYF.

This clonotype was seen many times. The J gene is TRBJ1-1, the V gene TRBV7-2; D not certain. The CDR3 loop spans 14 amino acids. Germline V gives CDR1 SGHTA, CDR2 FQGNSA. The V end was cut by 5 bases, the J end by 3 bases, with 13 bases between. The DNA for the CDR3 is TGTGCCAGCAGCCCCACCAGATTGGACACTGAAGCTTTCTTT. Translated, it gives CASSPTRLDTEAFF.

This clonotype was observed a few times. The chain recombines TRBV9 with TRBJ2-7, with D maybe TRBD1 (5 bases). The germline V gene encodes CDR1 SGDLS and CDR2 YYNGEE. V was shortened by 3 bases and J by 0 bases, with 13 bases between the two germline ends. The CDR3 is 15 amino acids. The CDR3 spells CASSASRGGSYEQYF. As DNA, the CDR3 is TGTGCCAGCAGCGCATCAAGGGGCGGCTCCTACGAGCAGTACTTC.

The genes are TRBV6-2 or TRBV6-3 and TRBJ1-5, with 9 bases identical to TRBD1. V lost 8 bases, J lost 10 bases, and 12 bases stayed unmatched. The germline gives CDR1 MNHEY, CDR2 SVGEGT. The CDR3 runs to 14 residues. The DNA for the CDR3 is TGTGCCAGCCGTCCCAGGGACAGGGCCCATCCCCAGCATTTT. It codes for CASRPRDRAHPQHF.

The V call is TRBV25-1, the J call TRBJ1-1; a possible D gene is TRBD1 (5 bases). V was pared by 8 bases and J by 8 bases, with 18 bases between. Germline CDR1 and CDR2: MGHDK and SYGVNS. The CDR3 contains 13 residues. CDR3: CASPLDTREEAFF. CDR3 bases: TGTGCCAGCCCCCTGGACACCAGGGAAGAAGCTTTCTTT.

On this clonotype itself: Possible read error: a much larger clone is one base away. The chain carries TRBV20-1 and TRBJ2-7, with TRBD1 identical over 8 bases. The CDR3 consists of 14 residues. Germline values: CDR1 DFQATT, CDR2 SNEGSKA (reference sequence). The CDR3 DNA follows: TGCAGTGCTTTGGAACGGACAGGGTCCCACGATCAGTACTTC. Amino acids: CSALERTGSHDQYF.

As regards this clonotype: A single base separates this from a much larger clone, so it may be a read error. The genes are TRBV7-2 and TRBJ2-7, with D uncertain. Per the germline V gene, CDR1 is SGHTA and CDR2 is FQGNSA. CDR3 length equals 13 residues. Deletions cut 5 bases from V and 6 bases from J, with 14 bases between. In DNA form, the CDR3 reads TGTGCCAGCAGCGTAGGGCCTAGGAGCGAGCAGTACTTC. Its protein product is CASSVGPRSEQYF.

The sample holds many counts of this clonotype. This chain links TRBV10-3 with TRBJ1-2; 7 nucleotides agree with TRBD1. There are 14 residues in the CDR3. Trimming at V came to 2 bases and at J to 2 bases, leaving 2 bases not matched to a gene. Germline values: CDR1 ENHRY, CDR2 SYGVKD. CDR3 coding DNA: TGTGCCATCAGTGAGGACAGGGCAAACTATGGCTACACCTTC. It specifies CAISEDRANYGYTF.

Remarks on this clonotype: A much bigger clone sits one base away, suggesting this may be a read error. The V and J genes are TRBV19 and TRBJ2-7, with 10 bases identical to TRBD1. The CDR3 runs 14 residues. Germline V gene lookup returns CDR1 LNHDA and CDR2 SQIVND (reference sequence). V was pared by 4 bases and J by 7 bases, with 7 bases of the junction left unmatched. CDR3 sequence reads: CASSTRQGAMEQYF. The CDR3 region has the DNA TGTGCCAGTAGTACCAGACAGGGGGCGATGGAGCAGTACTTC.